Below are 12 T cell receptor beta chains sequenced from a single sample in a study of neurological immune-mediated disorders. One entry per CDR3 protein, called by TCRdb with MiXCR from the 5' RACE reads. The sample contains tens of thousands of distinct CDR3 sequences, 11% of which appear only once. Sequencing used CD4+ T cells from blood. The receptors come from a woman between 25 and 40 years old with HTLV-1-associated myelopathy (HAM/TSP).

This clonotype was seen many times. The genes are TRBV24-1 and TRBJ2-1, with 7 bases matching TRBD1. There are 16 residues in the CDR3. V gave up 4 bases and J gave up 7 bases; unmatched junction bases: 12. Germline V lookup: CDR1 KGHDR, CDR2 SFDVKD. CDR3 coding DNA: TGTGCCACCAGTGACCGGACAGGCCCTGAACCGAATGAGCAGTTCTTC. It is translated as CATSDRTGPEPNEQFF.

The chain has TRBV24-1 and TRBJ2-1, with 7 bases lining up with TRBD1. The CDR3 is 15 residues long. Germline V CDR1 and CDR2: KGHDR, SFDVKD. Trimming removed 5 bases from V and 7 bases from J; junction bases left unmatched: 10. The chain's CDR3 is CATSAWGQRENEQFF. CDR3 in DNA: TGTGCCACCAGTGCCTGGGGACAGAGGGAGAATGAGCAGTTCTTC.

V usage is TRBV20-1 and J usage is TRBJ1-4; no definite D call. This CDR3 comprises 13 residues. Trimming pared 0 bases from V and 8 bases from J, leaving 10 bases between. Germline CDR1 DFQATT, CDR2 SNEGSKA (reference sequence). The chain's CDR3 is CSARERMGEKLFF. The CDR3 region has the DNA TGCAGTGCTAGAGAGAGGATGGGCGAAAAACTGTTTTTT.

The rearrangement uses TRBV7-8 and TRBJ1-6; possible D gene TRBD1, 6 bases. Germline V lookup: CDR1 SGHVS, CDR2 FQNEAQ. Trimming shortened V by 5 bases and J by 7 bases, and 15 bases separated the two germline ends. This CDR3 is 15 amino acids long. The CDR3 protein is CASSIRGLGNSPLHF. The CDR3 DNA sequence: TGTGCCAGCAGCATCAGGGGTTTGGGGAATTCACCCCTCCACTTT.

This clonotype showed up many times. The chain carries TRBV20-1 and TRBJ2-5, with 7 bases lining up with TRBD1. V was pared by 6 bases and J by 5 bases, with 9 bases of the junction left unmatched. Germline V CDR1 and CDR2: DFQATT, SNEGSKA (reference sequence). This CDR3 comprises 13 residues. The DNA of the CDR3 is TGCAGTGCAGAGGAAGGGGGCCGGGAGACCCAGTACTTC. Protein: CSAEEGGRETQYF.

This clonotype has ten or more counts. This sequence joins TRBV5-1 and TRBJ2-5, with D perhaps TRBD2 (5 bases). CDR1 is SGHRS and CDR2 is YFSETQ in the germline V gene. V lost 5 bases, J lost 5 bases, and 13 bases lay in between. CDR3 size: 13 residues. This CDR3 reads CASRLGLRETQYF. The DNA of the CDR3 is TGCGCCAGCAGACTAGGGTTGAGGGAGACCCAGTACTTC.

This clonotype occurred many times. The V gene is TRBV10-3, the J gene TRBJ2-1; 16 bases agree with TRBD2. The CDR3 has 16 residues. V lost 7 bases, J lost 8 bases, and 8 bases stayed unmatched. Per germline, CDR1 ENHRY and CDR2 SYGVKD. CDR3 sequence: CAIKRGLAGGADEQFF. CDR3 in DNA: TGTGCCATCAAGCGGGGACTAGCGGGGGGGGCGGATGAGCAGTTCTTC.

This clonotype was seen only once. This chain links TRBV6-6 with TRBJ1-6; TRBD1 matches at 8 bases. Germline assignment: CDR1 MNHNY and CDR2 SVGAGI (reference sequence). The CDR3 loop spans 13 amino acids. Trimming cost V 6 bases and J 8 bases; bases outside gene matches: 3. The CDR3 DNA reads TGTGCCAGCAGGGACAGGGTGGATTCACCCCTCCACTTT. Translated: CASRDRVDSPLHF.

This clonotype was detected only a few times. The V call is TRBV30, the J call TRBJ1-5; no definite D call. The CDR3 covers 14 residues. Trimming removed 2 bases at V and 5 bases at J, with 13 bases between. Germline CDR1 reads GTSNPN; CDR2 reads SVGIG (reference sequence). The CDR3 sequence: CAWSRENGDQPQHF. In DNA form, the CDR3 reads TGTGCCTGGAGTCGGGAAAACGGTGATCAGCCCCAGCATTTT.

The count of this clonotype is one. The gene calls are TRBV5-6 and TRBJ1-3, with 9 bases fitting TRBD1. V was pared by 3 bases and J by 9 bases, with 10 bases of the junction left unmatched. CDR3 length: 15 residues. Germline V gene sequence: CDR1 SGHDT, CDR2 YYEEEE. The CDR3 nucleotides read TGTGCCAGCAGCTCGCCGGGACAGGGTATAAGCACCATATATTTT. Translated: CASSSPGQGISTIYF.

This clonotype came up many times. This rearrangement joins TRBV5-1 to TRBJ2-1, with D possibly being TRBD2 (6 bases). This CDR3 has 15 residues. Germline CDR1 is SGHRS and CDR2 is YFSETQ. V gave up 0 bases and J gave up 3 bases, with 10 bases separating them. The CDR3 loop reads CASSLGGTVYNEQFF. CDR3 nucleotides: TGCGCCAGCAGCTTGGGCGGGACGGTCTACAATGAGCAGTTCTTC.

This clonotype was seen many times. The chain is built from TRBV14 and TRBJ2-6; D gene uncertain. The germline V gene has CDR1 SGHDN and CDR2 FVKESK. This CDR3 contains 14 residues. V gave up 2 bases and J gave up 0 bases, with 2 bases separating them. CDR3 amino acids: CASSQSSGANVLTF. As DNA, the CDR3 is TGTGCCAGCAGCCAATCCTCTGGGGCCAACGTCCTGACTTTC.